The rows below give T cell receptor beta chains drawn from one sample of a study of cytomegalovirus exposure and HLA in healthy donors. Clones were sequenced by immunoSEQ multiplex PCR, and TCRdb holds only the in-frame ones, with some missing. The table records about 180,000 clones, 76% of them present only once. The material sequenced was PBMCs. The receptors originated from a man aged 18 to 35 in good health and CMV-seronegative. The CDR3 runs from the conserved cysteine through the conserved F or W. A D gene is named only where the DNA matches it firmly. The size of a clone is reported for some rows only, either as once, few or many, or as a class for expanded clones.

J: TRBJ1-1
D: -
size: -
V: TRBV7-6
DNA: TGTGCCAGCAGCTTAGGGGCGGCAGGGGCTGAAGCTTTCTTT
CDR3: CASSLGAAGAEAFF

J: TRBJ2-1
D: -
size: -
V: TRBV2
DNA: TGTGCCAGCAGTCCCACTCCACAGGCAATGCAGTTCTTC
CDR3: CASSPTPQAMQFF

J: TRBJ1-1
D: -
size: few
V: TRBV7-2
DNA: TGTGCCAGCAGCTTAGGGGGCTACCAGCAAGCTTTCTTT
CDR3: CASSLGGYQQAFF

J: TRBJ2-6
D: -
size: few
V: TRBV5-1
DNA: TGCGCCAGCAGCTTGGAGTCCGGGGCTGGGGCCAACGTCCTGACTTTC
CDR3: CASSLESGAGANVLTF

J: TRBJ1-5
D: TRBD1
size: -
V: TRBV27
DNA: TGTGCCAGCAGTTCGGGACAGGGTAGCTATCAGCCCCAGCATTTT
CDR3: CASSSGQGSYQPQHF

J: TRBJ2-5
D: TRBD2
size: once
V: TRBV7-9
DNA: TGTGCCAGCAGCTTAACGTCTAGCGGGAGGCAGACCCAGTACTTC
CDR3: CASSLTSSGRQTQYF

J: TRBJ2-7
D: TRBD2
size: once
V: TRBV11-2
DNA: TGTGCCAGCAGCACCATGACTAGCGGGTACGCCTACGAGCAGTACTTC
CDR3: CASSTMTSGYAYEQYF

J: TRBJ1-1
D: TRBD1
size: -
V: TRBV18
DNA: TGTGCCAGCTCACCCAGTGGGACAGGGATGATGAACACTGAAGCTTTCTTT
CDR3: CASSPSGTGMMNTEAFF

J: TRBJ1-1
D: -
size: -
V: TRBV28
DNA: TGTGCCAGCAGCAAAGCGTGGGGGGGGAACACTGAAGCTTTCTTT
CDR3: CASSKAWGGNTEAFF

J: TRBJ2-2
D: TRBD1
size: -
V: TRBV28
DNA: TGTGCCAGCAAAATCACGGCCGGGACAGGAACGAACACCGGGGAGCTGTTTTTT
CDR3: CASKITAGTGTNTGELFF

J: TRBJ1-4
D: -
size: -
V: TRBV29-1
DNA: TGCAGCGTTGAAGAAGGAATAGGGGGTTTGGGCGAAAAACTGTTTTTT
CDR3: CSVEEGIGGLGEKLFF

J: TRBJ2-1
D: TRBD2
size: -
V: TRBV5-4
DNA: TGTGCCAGCAGCTTTATGACGGGAGGGCCAGCGGGTGAGCAGTTCTTC
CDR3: CASSFMTGGPAGEQFF

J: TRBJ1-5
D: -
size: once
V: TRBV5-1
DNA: TGCGCCAGCAGCTTAATGACAGTGGGCTATAGCAATCAGCCCCAGCATTTT
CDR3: CASSLMTVGYSNQPQHF

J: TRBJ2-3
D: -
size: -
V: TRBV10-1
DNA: TGCGCCAGCAGTGAGTTACAGGGCACGCAGTATTTT
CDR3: CASSELQGTQYF

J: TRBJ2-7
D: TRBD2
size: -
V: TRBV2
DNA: TGTGCCAGCAGTGAGGCTAGCGGGGGGCTCTTGGTCGAGCAGTACTTC
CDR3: CASSEASGGLLVEQYF

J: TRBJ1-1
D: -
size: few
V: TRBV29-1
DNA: TGCAGCGTTACAACGAACACTGAAGCTTTCTTT
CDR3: CSVTTNTEAFF

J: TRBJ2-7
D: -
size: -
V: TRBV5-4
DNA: TGTGCCAGCAGCCGGGAACTCAGTGGCCACGAGCAGTACTTC
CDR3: CASSRELSGHEQYF

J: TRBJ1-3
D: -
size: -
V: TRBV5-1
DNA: TGCGCCAGCAGCTTGGACCACCAAAAGGCAGGTCGAGGAAACACCATATATTTT
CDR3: CASSLDHQKAGRGNTIYF

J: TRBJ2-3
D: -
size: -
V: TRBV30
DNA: TGTGCCTGGAGTGTACAAACAGATACGCAGTATTTT
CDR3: CAWSVQTDTQYF

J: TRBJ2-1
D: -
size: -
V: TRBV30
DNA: TGTGCCGGGTCAAGCGGTTACAATGAGCAGTTCTTC
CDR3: CAGSSGYNEQFF

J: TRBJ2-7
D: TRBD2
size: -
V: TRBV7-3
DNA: TGTGCCAGCAGCCGCCTAGCGGGGGTACCTTACGAGCAGTACTTC
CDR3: CASSRLAGVPYEQYF

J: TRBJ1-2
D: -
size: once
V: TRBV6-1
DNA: TGTGCCAGCAGGAGGGTGGCCTATGGCTACACCTTC
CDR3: CASRRVAYGYTF

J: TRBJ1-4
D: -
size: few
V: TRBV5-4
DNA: TGTGCCAGCAGCCCACCGGGAGGAAAACTGTTTTTT
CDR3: CASSPPGGKLFF

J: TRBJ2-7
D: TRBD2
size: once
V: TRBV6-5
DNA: TGTGCCAGCAGTATTTCTAGCGGGGGGTACTACGAGCAGTACTTC
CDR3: CASSISSGGYYEQYF